This T cell receptor beta chain was captured in a study of blood T cell repertoires in COVID-19. Looking at the study overall: COVID-19 samples, acute and convalescent, were from the United States, Italy and Spain. T cells, B-cell-depleted T cells, or PBMCs provided the cDNA or gDNA that served as material.

This clone appeared once. In the study's own analysis: Amplification with reference gene primers provided the estimates of nucleated cell counts. Assay used: immunoSEQ multiplex PCR; TCRdb lists only in-frame clones, some missing. V, J and clone size were drawn from that table, and D and trimming were deduced from the DNA. The sample has more than 75,000 clones, around 85% seen once. Trimming took off 6 bases at V and 7 bases at J, with 12 bases between the two ends. Per the germline V gene, CDR1 is ENHRY and CDR2 is SYGVKD. This CDR3 has 12 amino acids. The receptor comes from a man aged 30 to 39 with acute or convalescent COVID-19. The chain links TRBV10-3 to TRBJ1-1; possible D gene TRBD1, 6 bases. What was sequenced was peripheral blood. CDR3 residues: CAIREEGGEAFF. CDR3 DNA sequence: TGTGCCATCAGAGAAGAAGGGGGTGAAGCTTTCTTT.